This T cell receptor (beta chain) was captured in a study of cytomegalovirus exposure and HLA in healthy donors (dated by TCRdb to about 2017). For the wider study: According to an earlier analysis of 587 of the donors, some 180 million T cells yielded over 100 million unique TCR beta sequences and around 280 Gb of sequence data. An early release covering 550 to 700 HLA-typed donors comprised approximately 300 gigabases of sequencing data and some 79 million unique TCR sequences. Among the roughly 400 genotyped donors, about 83% belonged to the genetic ancestry cluster associated with self-reported Caucasian donors. The aim of the study was to test whether cataloging public T cell receptors could identify signatures of past pathogen exposure. The study used immunosequencing to profile the T cell repertoires of 666 subjects and linked those repertoires to cytomegalovirus serostatus. Besides the first cohort of approximately 670 subjects, a separate validation cohort made up of 90 to 150 different subjects was used. The study combined high-throughput TCR immunosequencing, statistical association of individual TCRs with disease status, and machine learning to predict cytomegalovirus infection status. A later analysis re-analyzed previously published TCR beta repertoires from approximately 670 donors and added high-resolution HLA genotyping to study TCR occurrence patterns. The later analysis used no new phenotypic data to find candidate immune exposures, relying instead on TCR beta sequences and their occurrence across donors. To decide whether each TCR beta V gene segment behaved as functional or pseudogenic, an earlier analysis of approximately 620 of the donors relied on high-throughput TCR beta sequencing. Donor age, sex, ethnicity and CMV serostatus were compiled alongside the repertoire data. Genome-wide SNP genotypes for about 60% of the 666 donors were used in a later genetic analysis, which treated that subset as a discovery cohort. All discovery cohort repertoires had been generated on a single sequencing platform. Class I and class II HLA loci were covered by the typing at four-digit resolution. Typing coverage varied by locus: about 620-640 donors for A, B, C, DRB1 and DQB1; approximately 520 for DQA1; over 600 for DPA1; more than 450 for DPB1. Roughly 5 DR-DQ haplotypes were treated as single units for association and clustering because of strong linkage in the cohort. On average, about 240,000 unique TCR beta nucleotide sequences were sequenced per donor among fewer than 500 genotyped donors of the cohort, with around 19% of those sequences being non-productive.

Paper-wide results and their limitations: Three of the identified cytomegalovirus-associated TCR beta chains were confirmed in vitro to be specific for cytomegalovirus antigens. The classifier was reported to diagnose cytomegalovirus status with high specificity and sensitivity in both the original cohort and the validation cohort. When HLA alleles, especially DR and DQ, strongly co-occurred, TCR associations were difficult to assign to individual alleles. In a later analysis, 16,951 TCR beta sequences were associated with specific HLA alleles at a false discovery rate of 0.05. Because HLA typing was missing for some donors at each locus, association tests included only the typed subset. Immune exposure information for the cohort was limited to CMV serostatus. Roughly uniform sequencing depth across donors was assumed in presence/absence analyses, although this assumption may not hold. Some IMGT-functional V segments, including TRBV6-2 and TRBV6-3, could not be told apart with the 87-base-pair reads, so those segments were excluded. Linkage disequilibrium might explain the correlated functional status among segregating V segments, but an unknown experimental factor could not be excluded. A later analysis found that most CMV-associated TCR beta chains appeared HLA-restricted, with HLA associations seemingly driven largely by CMV exposure. A later genetic analysis reported fewer N-insertions in productive TCRs among donors in an Asian-associated ancestry cluster than the roughly 700-donor mean. This cohort had only TCR beta chains sequenced, and the lack of alpha or paired-chain data limited which features could be detected. In a later analysis, the rate of TCR association differed among HLA loci, with DRB1 alleles having the most associated TCRs and HLA-C alleles having the fewest. While some public TCRs were present in many individuals, most TCR sequences turned up only very rarely across donors. According to a later analysis, parvovirus B19, influenza, CMV and Epstein-Barr virus appeared linked to several top co-occurrence clusters. A later analysis found that HLA-associated TCR beta chains were more clonally expanded and had lower generation probabilities than equally common non-associated chains. The earlier analysis of some 560 of the donors excluded 15 to 20 rarely observed V segments, including chromosome 9 orphons, because counts were too low. A later genetic analysis associated a missense DCLRE1C variant with V-gene and J-gene trimming of TCR beta chains, and an independent cohort replicated the association. In an earlier analysis of fewer than 700 of the donors, most TCR beta V segments appeared in productive rearrangements about 87% or about 30% of the time, broadly matching IMGT annotations. The authors suggested that the approach could potentially be generalized to other disease states and immunological phenotypes. The study listed 164 TCR beta chains as associated with cytomegalovirus. A cluster of highly shared sequence variants was judged likely to represent a technical artifact of the sequencing pipeline. A further reported finding was that TCR beta sequences accurately predicted the HLA-A and HLA-B alleles for most subjects in the first cohort.

In total, roughly 670 healthy bone marrow donors made up the cohort. At the time of sampling, all cohort members were nominally healthy, though unrecorded immune exposures were likely present. The donor was CMV seropositive and was included in the group of 250 to 350 seropositive cohort members. A peripheral blood sample was collected from each donor, and TCR beta sequencing was performed on peripheral blood mononuclear cells. Genomic DNA extraction from the blood cell samples was performed with the Qiagen DNeasy Blood Extraction Kit. In regard to this clone: Its specific antigen is unknown. One base away there is no much larger clone; base qualities are not given.

To prepare the library, the immunoSEQ multiplex PCR assay was applied. The multiplex PCR relied on a mix of 60 forward primers for TCR Vbeta segments and 13 reverse primers for TCR Jbeta segments. Amplification of the CDR3 region of rearranged TCR beta genes was performed with a multiplex PCR assay on genomic DNA. The Illumina HiSeq System was used to sequence the amplified TCR beta libraries as 87-base-pair reads. In the authors' own workflow: Across the roughly 640 repertoires, a later analysis counted 78 million or so unique TCR beta chains, around 11 million of which were shared by at least two donors. Raw reads were error-corrected and collapsed into unique sequences by a nearest-neighbor algorithm in which closely related sequences were merged to remove PCR and sequencing errors. CDR3 sequences were aligned to IMGT reference sequences to assign V, D and J gene segments. Each retained sequence needed at least a six-nucleotide match to both a V gene segment and a J gene segment. Rearrangements were classified as productive when the CDR3 lacked stop codons and remained in frame with V and J, and all other rearrangements were classified as non-productive. CDR3 was defined by IMGT convention, running from the second conserved V-encoded cysteine to the conserved J-encoded phenylalanine. The earlier analysis of about 590 of the donors excluded sequences that lacked an unambiguous match to a single V gene segment. In an earlier analysis of 587 of the donors, V segments were called functional above 56.7% productive rearrangements and were called segregating when the between-donor standard deviation exceeded 5%. A statistical classification framework was developed to diagnose cytomegalovirus status using the catalog of TCR beta chain sequences. A later analysis assigned V and J genes by comparing TCR nucleotide sequences with IMGT/GENE-DB human TR gene sequences. A later analysis assigned CDR3 sequences and most-parsimonious VDJ recombination scenarios with the TCRdist pipeline. A later analysis defined each TCR beta chain by its CDR3 amino acid sequence plus V-gene family, and excluded reads lacking a unique V-gene family. As a way to deal with suspected cross-contamination and a sequencing artifact, a later analysis dropped approximately 590 nucleotide sequences that were highly shared and had low generation probability. A later analysis calculated a clonal expansion index for each public chain from normalized within-repertoire ranks of inferred template counts. In a later analysis, generation probabilities were computed using a VDJ recombination model fitted to out-of-frame rearrangements, and the results were checked against IGoR. In a later analysis, TCR-TCR, TCR-HLA and TCR-CMV co-occurrence was scored with hypergeometric tests, and a repertoire-size bias correction was applied to TCR pairs. To estimate false discovery rates, a later analysis permuted the HLA or CMV assignments 20 times. A later analysis grouped co-occurring TCRs with DBSCAN, adding TCRdist sequence similarity when clustering within HLA-allele-positive subsets. Repertoires with fewer than 30,000 or more than 120,000 public chains were left out of co-occurrence clustering, as were five repertoires with anomalous nucleotide sharing. TCRdb provides this immuneACCESS table in a form limited to in-frame rearrangements. Some clones are lacking; in checked studies, under half of them reflect an unresolved V gene, and why the rest are absent is not known. V and J calls and clone size are as listed in that table; D and trimming were resolved from the DNA. In this sample the table shows around 150,000 clones, roughly 85% of which occur a single time. The ten largest clones take up 9.3% of the sample.

As encoded in the germline V gene, CDR1 is MGHRA while CDR2 is YSYEKL. Its CDR3 holds 13 amino acids, cysteine through phenylalanine. CDR3 DNA only is kept here, 39 bases in frame from base 1. Trimming takes 6 bases off V and 3 bases off J; junction bases not matched to a gene: 1. Sequencing used PBMCs. The receptor's source is a man aged 18 to 30 in good health and CMV-seropositive. The rearrangement combines TRBV4-1 with TRBJ2-5, and 10 bases in between align with TRBD2. The DNA sequence follows: TGCGCCAGCAGACTAGCGGGGAAAGAGACCCAGTACTTC. Its translation reads: CASRLAGKETQYF.